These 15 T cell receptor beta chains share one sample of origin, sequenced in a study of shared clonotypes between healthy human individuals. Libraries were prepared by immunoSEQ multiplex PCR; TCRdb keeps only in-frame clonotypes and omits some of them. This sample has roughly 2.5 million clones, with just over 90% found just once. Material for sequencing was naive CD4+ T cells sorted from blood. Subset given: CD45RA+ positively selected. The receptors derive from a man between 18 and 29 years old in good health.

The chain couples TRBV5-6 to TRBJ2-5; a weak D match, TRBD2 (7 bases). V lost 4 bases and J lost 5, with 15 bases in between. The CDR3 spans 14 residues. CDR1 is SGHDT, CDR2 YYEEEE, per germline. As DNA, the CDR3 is TGTGCCAGCAGCCGGAGGGGGGGCGCGGAGACCCAGTACTTC. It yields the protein CASSRRGGAETQYF.

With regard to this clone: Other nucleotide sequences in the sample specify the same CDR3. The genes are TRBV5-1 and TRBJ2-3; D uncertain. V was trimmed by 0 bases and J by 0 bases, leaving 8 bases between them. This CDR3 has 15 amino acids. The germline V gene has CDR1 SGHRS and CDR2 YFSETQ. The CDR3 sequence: CASSLGGPSTDTQYF. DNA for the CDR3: TGCGCCAGCAGCTTGGGCGGTCCGAGCACAGATACGCAGTATTTT.

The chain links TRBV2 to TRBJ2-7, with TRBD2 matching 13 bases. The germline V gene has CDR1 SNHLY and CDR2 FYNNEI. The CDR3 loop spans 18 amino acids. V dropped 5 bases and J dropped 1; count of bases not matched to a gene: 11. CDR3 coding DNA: TGTGCCAGCAGTCGGTTCGGTAGGGGACTAGCGGGATCCTACGAGCAGTACTTC. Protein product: CASSRFGRGLAGSYEQYF. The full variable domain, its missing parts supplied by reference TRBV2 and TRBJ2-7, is EPEVTQTPSHQVTQMGQEVILRCVPISNHLYFYWYRQILGQKVEFLVSFYNNEISEKSEIFDDQFSVERPDGSNFTLKIRSTKLEDSAMYFCASSRFGRGLAGSYEQYFGPGTRLTVT.

The CDR3 is CASSVNSYTGELFF. The CDR3 DNA is TGTGCCAGCAGCGTAAACAGCTACACCGGGGAGCTGTTTTTT. The chain recombines TRBV21-1 with TRBJ2-2; the table's D gene call, TRBD1, was not cross checked with the DNA. TRBV21-1 represents a pseudogene. This CDR3 is 14 amino acids long.

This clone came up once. Here the CDR3 reads CAWSGTSPLEQFF. CDR3 sequence (DNA): TGTGCCTGGAGTGGGACTAGCCCCCTTGAGCAGTTCTTC. V is TRBV30 and J is TRBJ2-1; 8 bases align to TRBD2. This CDR3 contains 13 residues. V lost 1 base and J lost 9; bases outside the gene matches: 5. CDR1 is GTSNPN, CDR2 SVGIG, per germline (reference sequence).

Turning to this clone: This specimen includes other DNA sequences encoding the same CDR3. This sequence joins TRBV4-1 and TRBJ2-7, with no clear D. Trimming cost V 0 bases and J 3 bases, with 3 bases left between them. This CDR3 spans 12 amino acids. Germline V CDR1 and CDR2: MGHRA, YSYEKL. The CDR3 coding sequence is TGCGCCAGCAGCCAAGATGGCTACGAGCAGTACTTC. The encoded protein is CASSQDGYEQYF.

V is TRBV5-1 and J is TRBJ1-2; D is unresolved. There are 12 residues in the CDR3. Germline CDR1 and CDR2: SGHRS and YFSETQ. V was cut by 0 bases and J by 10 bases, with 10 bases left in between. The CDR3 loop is CASSLESSSYTF. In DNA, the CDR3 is TGCGCCAGCAGCTTGGAAAGTAGCTCCTACACCTTC.

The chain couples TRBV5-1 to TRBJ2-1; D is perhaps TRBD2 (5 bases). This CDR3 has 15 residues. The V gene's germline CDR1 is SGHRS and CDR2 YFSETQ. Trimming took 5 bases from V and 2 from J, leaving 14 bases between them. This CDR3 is CASSADLAPYNEQFF. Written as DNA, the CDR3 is TGCGCCAGCAGTGCGGACTTAGCCCCCTACAATGAGCAGTTCTTC.

CDR3 nucleotide sequence: TGTGCCAGCTCACCAACTAGCGGGAGCGGTCATACGCAGTATTTT. Translated: CASSPTSGSGHTQYF. V usage is TRBV18 and J usage is TRBJ2-3, with TRBD2 identical over 11 bases. Trimming at V came to 2 bases and at J to 7 bases, leaving 5 bases not matched to a gene. This CDR3 comprises 15 residues. Germline lookup yields CDR1 KGHSH and CDR2 LQKENI.

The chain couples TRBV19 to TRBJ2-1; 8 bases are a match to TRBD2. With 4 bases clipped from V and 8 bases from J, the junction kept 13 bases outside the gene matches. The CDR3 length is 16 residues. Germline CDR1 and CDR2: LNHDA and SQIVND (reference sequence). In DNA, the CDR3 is TGTGCCAGTAGTAGAAACACGGGACTAGTTATTCATGAGCAGTTCTTC. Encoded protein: CASSRNTGLVIHEQFF.

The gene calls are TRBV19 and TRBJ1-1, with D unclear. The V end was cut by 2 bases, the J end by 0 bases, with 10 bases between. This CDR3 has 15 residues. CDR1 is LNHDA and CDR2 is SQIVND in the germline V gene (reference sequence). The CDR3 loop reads CASSIYVTLNTEAFF. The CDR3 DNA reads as TGTGCCAGTAGTATATATGTGACATTGAACACTGAAGCTTTCTTT.

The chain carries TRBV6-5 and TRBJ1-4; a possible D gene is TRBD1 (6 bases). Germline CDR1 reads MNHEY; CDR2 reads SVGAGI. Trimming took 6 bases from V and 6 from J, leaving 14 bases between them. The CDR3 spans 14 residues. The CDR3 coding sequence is TGTGCCAGCAGGAGAGGGGGGTTGGATGAAAAACTGTTTTTT. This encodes CASRRGGLDEKLFF.

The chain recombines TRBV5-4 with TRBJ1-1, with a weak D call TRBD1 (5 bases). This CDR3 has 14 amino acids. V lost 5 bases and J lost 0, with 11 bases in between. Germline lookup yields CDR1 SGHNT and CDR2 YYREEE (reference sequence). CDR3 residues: CASRSRDVNTEAFF. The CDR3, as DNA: TGTGCCAGCAGGTCCAGGGATGTGAACACTGAAGCTTTCTTT.

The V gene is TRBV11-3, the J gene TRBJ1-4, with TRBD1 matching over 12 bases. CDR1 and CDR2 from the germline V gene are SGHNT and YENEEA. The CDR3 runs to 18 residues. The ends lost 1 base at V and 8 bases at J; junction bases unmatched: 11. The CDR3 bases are TGTGCCAGCAGCTTAGTAGGGACAGGGGGCATAGAAGGGGAAAAACTGTTTTTT. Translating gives CASSLVGTGGIEGEKLFF.

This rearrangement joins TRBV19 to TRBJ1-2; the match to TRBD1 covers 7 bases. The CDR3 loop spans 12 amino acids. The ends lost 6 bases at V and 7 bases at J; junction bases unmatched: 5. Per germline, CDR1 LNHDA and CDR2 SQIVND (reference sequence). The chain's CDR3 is CASSETGSGYTF. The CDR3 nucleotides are TGTGCCAGTAGCGAGACAGGGAGTGGCTACACCTTC.